This T cell receptor (beta chain) was identified in a study of blood T cells in healthy people across ages. A remark on this clonotype: What it recognizes is unknown.

Primed by a sample-barcoded 5' primer and a J-beta primer mix, a second PCR proceeded for 7 to 11 cycles. One entry per CDR3 protein, called by TCRdb with MiXCR from the 5' RACE reads. Here the sample spans fewer than 1 million distinct CDR3 sequences, roughly 44% being singletons. Findings of the study overall: Percentage of naive T cells showed a strong correlation with TCR beta diversity.

The sequencing input was blood. This receptor was identified in a man between 60 and 75 years old in good health.

The chain's CDR3 is CSPSGPSEQFF. The CDR3 coding sequence is TGCAGTCCCTCCGGGCCCAGTGAGCAGTTCTTC. This chain joins TRBV20-1 and TRBJ2-1, with D uncertain. The germline CDR1 and CDR2 sequences are DFQATT and SNEGSKA (reference sequence). Trimming removed 8 bases at V and 9 bases at J, with 14 bases between. The CDR3 runs 11 residues.